This TCR beta chain was documented in a study of blood T cell repertoires in COVID-19. Profiled with immunoSEQ multiplex PCR; TCRdb holds only in-frame clones, not every one. The data show tens of thousands of clones, over 70% seen once. Germline V gene data show CDR1 as SQVTM and CDR2 as ANQGSEA. The CDR3 sequence is 14 residues long. V was trimmed by 4 bases and J by 1 base, leaving 10 bases between them. This clone is a singleton in its sample. Specimen: peripheral blood. This TCR was sampled from a woman aged 45-60 years with active or convalescent COVID-19. The chain links TRBV29-1 to TRBJ2-2; D ambiguous. CDR3 loop: CSVGDTLNTGELFF. DNA of the CDR3: TGCAGCGTTGGAGACACTTTGAACACCGGGGAGCTGTTTTTT.